This TCR delta chain is drawn from a study of Vδ1+ human thymocytes. Study outcomes and limitations: In the thymus, TRG and TRD repertoires looked highly polyclonal with Gaussian CDR3 lengths.

On this clone: Its cognate antigen is unknown. Other nucleotide sequences in the sample specify the same CDR3.

CDR1 is TSWWSYY, CDR2 QGS, per germline. The V end was cut by 2 bases, the J end by 3 bases, with 13 bases between. This CDR3 comprises 15 residues. Extracted RNA was reverse transcribed into cDNA. Multiplex PCR used pooled V-gene forward primers and a constant-region reverse primer to amplify CDR3s. TCRdb fed the multiplex PCR reads into CATT to redo clone calling. The sample has about 75,000 delta-chain clones; around 34% are singletons. The specimen was Vdelta1+ gamma-delta thymocytes from the thymus. The sample's subset: FACS-sorted CD3+ TCRalphabeta- TCRVdelta1+ TCRVdelta2- thymocytes. The gene calls are TRDV1 and TRDJ1; D not resolved. The sequence was collected from a boy in the first two years of life who had congenital heart surgery. The CDR3 DNA reads as TGTGCTCTTGGGGAATCCAGGGGTAGACCCGATAAACTCATCTTT. Translated, it gives CALGESRGRPDKLIF.